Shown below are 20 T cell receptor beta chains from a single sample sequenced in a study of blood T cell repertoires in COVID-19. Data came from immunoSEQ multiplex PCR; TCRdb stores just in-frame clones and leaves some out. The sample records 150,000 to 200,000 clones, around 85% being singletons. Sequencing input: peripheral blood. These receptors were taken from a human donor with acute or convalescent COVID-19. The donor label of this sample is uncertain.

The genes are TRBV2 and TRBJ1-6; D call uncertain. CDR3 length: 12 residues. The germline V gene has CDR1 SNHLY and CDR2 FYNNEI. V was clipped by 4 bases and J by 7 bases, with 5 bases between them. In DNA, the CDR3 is TGTGCCAGCAGTGCCCAGAATTCACCCCTCCACTTT. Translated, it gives CASSAQNSPLHF.

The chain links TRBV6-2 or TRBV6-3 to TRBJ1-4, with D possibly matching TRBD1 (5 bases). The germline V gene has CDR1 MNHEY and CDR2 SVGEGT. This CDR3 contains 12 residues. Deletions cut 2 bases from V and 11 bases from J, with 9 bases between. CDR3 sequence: CASSYRQGKLFF. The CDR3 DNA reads TGTGCCAGCAGTTACCGGCAGGGCAAACTGTTTTTT.

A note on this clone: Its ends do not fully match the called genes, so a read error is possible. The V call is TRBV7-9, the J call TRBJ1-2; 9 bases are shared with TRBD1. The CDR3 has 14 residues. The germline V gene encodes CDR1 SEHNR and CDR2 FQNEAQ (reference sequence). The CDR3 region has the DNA TGTGCCAGCAGCCCCGGACAGGGGAACTCTGGCTACACCTTC. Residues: CASSPGQGNSGYTF.

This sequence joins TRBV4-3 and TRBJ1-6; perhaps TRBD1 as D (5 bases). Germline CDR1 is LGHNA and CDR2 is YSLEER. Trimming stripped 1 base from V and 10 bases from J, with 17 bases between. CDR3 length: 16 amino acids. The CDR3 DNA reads TGCGCCAGCAGCCAAGCCAAACGGGGGTCGGGGTCACCCCTCCACTTT. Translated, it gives CASSQAKRGSGSPLHF.

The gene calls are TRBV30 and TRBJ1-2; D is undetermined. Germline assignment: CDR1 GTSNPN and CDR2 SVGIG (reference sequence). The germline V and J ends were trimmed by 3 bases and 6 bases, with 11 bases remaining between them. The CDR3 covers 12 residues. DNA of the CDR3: TGTGCCTGGAGCCCCGGAGCAAATGGCTACACCTTC. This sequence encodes CAWSPGANGYTF.

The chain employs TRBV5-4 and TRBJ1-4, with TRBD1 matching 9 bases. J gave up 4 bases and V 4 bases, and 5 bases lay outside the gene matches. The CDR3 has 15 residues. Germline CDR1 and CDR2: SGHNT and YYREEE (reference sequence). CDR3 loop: CASSPRTGDNEKLFF. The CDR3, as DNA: TGTGCCAGCAGCCCCCGGACAGGGGATAATGAAAAACTGTTTTTT.

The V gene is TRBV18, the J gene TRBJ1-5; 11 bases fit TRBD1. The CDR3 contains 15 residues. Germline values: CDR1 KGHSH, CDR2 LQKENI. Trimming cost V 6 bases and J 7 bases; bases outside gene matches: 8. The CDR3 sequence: CASSPGDRGYQPQHF. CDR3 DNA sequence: TGTGCCAGCTCTCCCGGGGACAGGGGGTACCAGCCCCAGCATTTT.

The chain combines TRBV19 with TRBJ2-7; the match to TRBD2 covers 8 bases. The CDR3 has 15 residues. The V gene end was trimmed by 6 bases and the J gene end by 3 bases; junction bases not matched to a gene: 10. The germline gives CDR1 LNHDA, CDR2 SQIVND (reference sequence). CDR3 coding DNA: TGTGCCAGTAGACGTTGGGGAGCGGGGGACTACGAGCAGTACTTC. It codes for CASRRWGAGDYEQYF. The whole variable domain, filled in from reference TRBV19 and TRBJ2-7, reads DGGITQSPKYLFRKEGQNVTLSCEQNLNHDAMYWYRQDPGQGLRLIYYSQIVNDFQKGDIAEGYSVSREKKESFPLTVTSAQKNPTAFYLCASRRWGAGDYEQYFGPGTRLTVT.

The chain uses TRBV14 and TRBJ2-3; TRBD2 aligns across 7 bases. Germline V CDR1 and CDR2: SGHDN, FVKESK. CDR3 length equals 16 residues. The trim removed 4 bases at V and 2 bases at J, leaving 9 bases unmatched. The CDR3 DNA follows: TGTGCCAGCAGCCCTCCCTGGGGGGGGATCACAGATACGCAGTATTTT. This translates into CASSPPWGGITDTQYF. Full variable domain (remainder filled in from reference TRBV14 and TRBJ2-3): EAGVTQFPSHSVIEKGQTVTLRCDPISGHDNLYWYRRVMGKEIKFLLHFVKESKQDESGMPNNRFLAERTGGTYSTLKVQPAELEDSGVYFCASSPPWGGITDTQYFGPGTRLTVL.

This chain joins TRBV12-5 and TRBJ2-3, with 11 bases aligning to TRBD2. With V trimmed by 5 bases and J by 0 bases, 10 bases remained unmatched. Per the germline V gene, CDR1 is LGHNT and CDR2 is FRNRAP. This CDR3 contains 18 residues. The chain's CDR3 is CASGLIPLAGASTDTQYF. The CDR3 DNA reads TGTGCTAGTGGTCTGATCCCACTAGCGGGGGCTAGCACAGATACGCAGTATTTT.

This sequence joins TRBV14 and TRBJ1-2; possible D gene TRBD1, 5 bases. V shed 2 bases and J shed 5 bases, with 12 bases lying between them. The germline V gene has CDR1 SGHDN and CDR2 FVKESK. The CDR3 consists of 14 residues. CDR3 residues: CASSQQQARYGYTF. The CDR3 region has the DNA TGTGCCAGCAGCCAACAACAGGCCCGGTATGGCTACACCTTC.

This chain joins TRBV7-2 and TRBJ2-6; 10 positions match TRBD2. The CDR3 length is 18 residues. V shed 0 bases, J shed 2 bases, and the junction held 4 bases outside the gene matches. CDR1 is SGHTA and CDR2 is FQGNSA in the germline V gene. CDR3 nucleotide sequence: TGTGCCAGCAGCTTAGCGGCTAGCGGGGGAGCTGGGGCCAACGTCCTGACTTTC. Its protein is CASSLAASGGAGANVLTF.

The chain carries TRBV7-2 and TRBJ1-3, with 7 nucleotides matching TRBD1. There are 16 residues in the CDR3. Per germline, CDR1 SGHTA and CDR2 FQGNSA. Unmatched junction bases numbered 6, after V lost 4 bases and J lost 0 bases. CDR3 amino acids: CASSSQTGTSGNTIYF. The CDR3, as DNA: TGTGCCAGCAGCTCTCAGACAGGGACCTCTGGAAACACCATATATTTT.

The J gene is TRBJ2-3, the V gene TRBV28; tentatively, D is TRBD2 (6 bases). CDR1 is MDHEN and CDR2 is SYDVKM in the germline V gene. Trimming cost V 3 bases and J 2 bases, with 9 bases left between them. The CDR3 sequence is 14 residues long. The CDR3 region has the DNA TGTGCCAGCAGTTTCAGGGACTTCACAGATACGCAGTATTTT. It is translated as CASSFRDFTDTQYF.

The CDR3 DNA reads TGTGCCAGCAGTATCCCGGACAGGGTATTTTTAGATACGCAGTATTTT. Residues: CASSIPDRVFLDTQYF. The V gene is TRBV7-2, the J gene TRBJ2-3; 8 nucleotides agree with TRBD1. The CDR3 runs 16 residues. Germline V gene lookup returns CDR1 SGHTA and CDR2 FQGNSA. The junction had 13 bases not matched to a gene; V was cut back by 6 bases and J by 5 bases.

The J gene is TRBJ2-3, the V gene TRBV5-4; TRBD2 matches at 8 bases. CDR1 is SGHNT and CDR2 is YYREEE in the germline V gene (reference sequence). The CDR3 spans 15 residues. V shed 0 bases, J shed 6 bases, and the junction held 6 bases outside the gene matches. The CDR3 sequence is CASSLDKRGPDTQYF. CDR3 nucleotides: TGTGCCAGCAGCTTGGATAAGCGGGGGCCCGATACGCAGTATTTT.

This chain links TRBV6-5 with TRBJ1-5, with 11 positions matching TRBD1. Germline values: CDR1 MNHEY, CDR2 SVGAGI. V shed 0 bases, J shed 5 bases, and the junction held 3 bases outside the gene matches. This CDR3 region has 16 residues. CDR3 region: CASSYSGQGGHQPQHF. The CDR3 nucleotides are TGTGCCAGCAGTTACTCGGGACAGGGGGGCCATCAGCCCCAGCATTTT.

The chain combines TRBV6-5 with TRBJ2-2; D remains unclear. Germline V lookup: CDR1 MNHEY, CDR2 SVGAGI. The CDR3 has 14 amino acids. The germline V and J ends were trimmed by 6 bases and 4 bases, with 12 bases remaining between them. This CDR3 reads CASRVLGATGELFF. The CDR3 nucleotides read TGTGCCAGCAGGGTACTCGGAGCCACCGGGGAGCTGTTTTTT.

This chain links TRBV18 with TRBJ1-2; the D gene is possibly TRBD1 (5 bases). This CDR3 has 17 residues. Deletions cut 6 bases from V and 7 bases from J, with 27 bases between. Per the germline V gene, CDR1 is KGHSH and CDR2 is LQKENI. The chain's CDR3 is CASSRGLTGDRQGGYTF. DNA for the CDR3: TGTGCCAGCTCTCGGGGCCTCACGGGGGATCGGCAGGGTGGCTACACCTTC.

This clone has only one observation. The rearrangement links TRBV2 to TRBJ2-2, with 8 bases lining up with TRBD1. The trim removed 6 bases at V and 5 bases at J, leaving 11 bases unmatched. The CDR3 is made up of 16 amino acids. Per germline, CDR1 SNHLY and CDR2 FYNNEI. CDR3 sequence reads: CASSPRAGGSTGELFF. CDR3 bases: TGTGCCAGCAGCCCCAGGGCAGGGGGCTCTACCGGGGAGCTGTTTTTT.